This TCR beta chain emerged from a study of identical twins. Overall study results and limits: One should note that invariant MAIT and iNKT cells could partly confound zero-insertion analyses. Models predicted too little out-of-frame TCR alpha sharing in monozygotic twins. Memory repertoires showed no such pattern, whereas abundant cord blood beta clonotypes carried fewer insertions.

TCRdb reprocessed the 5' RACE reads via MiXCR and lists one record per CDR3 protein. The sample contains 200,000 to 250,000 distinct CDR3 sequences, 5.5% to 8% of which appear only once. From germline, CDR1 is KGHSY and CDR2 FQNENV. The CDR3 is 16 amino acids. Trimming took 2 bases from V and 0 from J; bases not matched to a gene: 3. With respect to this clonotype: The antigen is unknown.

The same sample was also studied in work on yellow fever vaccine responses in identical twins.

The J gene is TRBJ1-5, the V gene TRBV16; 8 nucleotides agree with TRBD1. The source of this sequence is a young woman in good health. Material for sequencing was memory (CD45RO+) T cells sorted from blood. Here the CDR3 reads CASSQPTGVSNQPQHF. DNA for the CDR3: TGTGCCAGCAGCCAACCGACAGGGGTTAGCAATCAGCCCCAGCATTTT.